The rows below give T cell receptor beta chains drawn from one sample of a study of T cell repertoires in cytomegalovirus infection. TCRdb analysed the reads with MiXCR anew, one entry per CDR3 protein. Of approximately 190,000 distinct CDR3 sequences in the sample, about 30% were seen once. Sequenced: PBMCs. The receptor set was obtained from a human donor in good health (CMV status not recorded). Some clones in this sample may be carry-over from other donors' samples. CDR3s include the opening cysteine and the closing phenylalanine or tryptophan. A D gene is named only where the DNA matches it firmly. Only some rows state a clone size, as once, few, many or a class for expanded clones.

clone_size	d_call	v_call	j_call	cdr3_nt	cdr3_aa
NA	NA	TRBV12-5	TRBJ1-2	TGTGCTAGTGGTTCACCTAACTATGGCTACACCTTC	CASGSPNYGYTF
few	TRBD1	TRBV29-1	TRBJ1-2	TGCAGCGCGGATGGGACAGGGGATTTCCATGGCTACACCTTC	CSADGTGDFHGYTF
few	NA	TRBV7-3	TRBJ2-1	TGTGCCAGCAGCAAAAACGGCAAGTTAACGAATGAGCAGTTCTTC	CASSKNGKLTNEQFF
NA	NA	TRBV2	TRBJ1-3	TGTGCCAGCAGCCAGGGGAGAAACACCATATATTTT	CASSQGRNTIYF
few	TRBD1	TRBV19	TRBJ2-6	TGTGCCAGTAGTATATCTACAGGGGTCGGGGCCAACGTCCTGACTTTC	CASSISTGVGANVLTF
NA	TRBD1	TRBV5-1	TRBJ2-5	TGCGCCAGCAGCTCACCGGACAGGCGGGAGACCCAGTACTTC	CASSSPDRRETQYF
NA	NA	TRBV7-3	TRBJ2-2	TGTGCCAGCAGCTTAATGGTCGGCGGGGAGCTGTTTTTT	CASSLMVGGELFF
NA	NA	TRBV7-2	TRBJ1-6	TGTGCCAGCAGCTCCACAGGTTCACCCCTCCACTTT	CASSSTGSPLHF
NA	NA	TRBV19	TRBJ2-1	TGTGCCAGTAGTAGGAGGGCAGGGGAAAACAATGAGCAGTTCTTC	CASSRRAGENNEQFF
NA	TRBD2	TRBV11-3	TRBJ2-3	TGTGCCAGCAGCTTAGGGGAGGGGTCGAGGCAGTATTTT	CASSLGEGSRQYF
NA	NA	TRBV7-2	TRBJ2-6	TGTGCCAGCAGCTTAGGACGAGGGAGCTCAACTAGGGCCAACGTCCTGACTTTC	CASSLGRGSSTRANVLTF
few	NA	TRBV4-2	TRBJ1-5	TGTGCCAGCAGCCAAGCGGGGGGCCATCAGCCCCAGCATTTT	CASSQAGGHQPQHF
few	NA	TRBV15	TRBJ2-7	TGTGCCACCAGCAGAGATTTGGCCACCTACGAGCAGTACTTC	CATSRDLATYEQYF
few	NA	TRBV5-8	TRBJ2-7	TGTGCCAGCGAGAGGTTTCGCCACGAGCAGTACTTC	CASERFRHEQYF
few	NA	TRBV6-5	TRBJ1-5	TGTGCCAGCAGTGCCCGGGACCGGCCTAGCAATCAGCCCCAGCATTTT	CASSARDRPSNQPQHF
NA	NA	TRBV9	TRBJ2-7	TGTGCCAGCAGCGTAGGAGGGGACTACGAGCAGTACTTC	CASSVGGDYEQYF
many	NA	TRBV7-3	TRBJ2-1	TGTGCCAGCAGCTTAGATGGTGCGAGGGACAATGAGCAGTTCTTC	CASSLDGARDNEQFF
few	NA	TRBV3-1	TRBJ1-1	TGTGCCAGCAGCCAGGGCGCGGGTCCCGCGGCTGAAGCTTTCTTT	CASSQGAGPAAEAFF
few	NA	TRBV7-2	TRBJ1-3	TGTGCCAGCAGCTTATCACAGGACGGCTCTGGAAACACCATATATTTT	CASSLSQDGSGNTIYF
NA	NA	TRBV29-1	TRBJ1-2	TGCAGCGTTGATTCTGTAGTCGGGATGGGCTACACCTTC	CSVDSVVGMGYTF
NA	NA	TRBV7-2	TRBJ1-1	TGTGCCAGCAGCCCCGTTCCTATGAACACTGAAGCTTTCTTT	CASSPVPMNTEAFF
few	NA	TRBV19	TRBJ2-7	TGTGCCAGTAGCGCAGGGGGGTCCTACGAGCAGTACTTC	CASSAGGSYEQYF
few	NA	TRBV12-3/TRBV12-4	TRBJ1-4	TGTGCCAGCAGTTACCCTTCCAACAGGGCCGCGGATGAAAAACTGTTTTTT	CASSYPSNRAADEKLFF
NA	TRBD2	TRBV2	TRBJ2-3	TGTGCCAGCAGAGCACTAGCGGGGGTTTCGACAGATACGCAGTATTTT	CASRALAGVSTDTQYF
NA	TRBD1	TRBV19	TRBJ1-2	TGTGCCAGTAGCACGCAGGGGGCTGGCTATGGCTACACCTTC	CASSTQGAGYGYTF
NA	TRBD1	TRBV27	TRBJ1-1	TGTGCCAGCAGTTTCAAGGGACAGGAGAACACTGAAGCTTTCTTT	CASSFKGQENTEAFF
few	NA	TRBV6-1	TRBJ2-1	TGTGCCAGCAGTGAAGAGAGTAGCGGTAGATACAATGAGCAGTTCTTC	CASSEESSGRYNEQFF
few	TRBD1	TRBV23-1	TRBJ1-1	TGCGCCAGCAGTCTCCGAGGGGCAGGGGGTGGCAACACTGAAGCTTTCTTT	CASSLRGAGGGNTEAFF